Below, 16 T cell receptor beta chains from the same sample are listed, as sequenced in a study of blood T cell repertoires in COVID-19. TCRdb keeps only in-frame clones here, not all; method: immunoSEQ multiplex PCR. The sample carries tens of thousands of clones, roughly 86% recorded once. The sequencing input was peripheral blood. The receptors stem from a man aged 50 to 60 with acute or convalescent COVID-19.

The chain is built from TRBV19 and TRBJ2-3, with 11 bases that match TRBD1. CDR3 size: 15 residues. Losses at the gene ends were 4 bases for V and 5 bases for J; bases not matched to a gene: 5. Germline assignment: CDR1 LNHDA and CDR2 SQIVND (reference sequence). In nucleotides, the CDR3 is TGTGCCAGTAGTAGGGACAGGGGGGTTGTAGATACGCAGTATTTT. Encoded protein: CASSRDRGVVDTQYF.

The rearrangement joins TRBV18 to TRBJ2-7; D may be TRBD2 (6 bases). The germline V and J ends were trimmed by 6 bases and 7 bases, with 13 bases remaining between them. Germline values: CDR1 KGHSH, CDR2 LQKENI. The CDR3 has 12 residues. The DNA of the CDR3 is TGTGCCAGCTCCTCGACTAGTTGGGAGCAGTACTTC. Translated, it gives CASSSTSWEQYF.

The chain joins TRBV10-1 to TRBJ2-7; 8 nucleotides match TRBD2. The CDR3 is made up of 13 amino acids. V dropped 6 bases and J dropped 3; count of bases not matched to a gene: 4. Germline V gene data show CDR1 as WNHNN and CDR2 as SYGVQD (reference sequence). Here the CDR3 reads CASSPGGLYEQYF. The CDR3 coding sequence is TGCGCCAGCAGCCCGGGGGGGCTCTACGAGCAGTACTTC.

The V and J genes are TRBV5-1 and TRBJ1-5, with D maybe TRBD1 (6 bases). Trimming left V 5 bases short and J 2 bases short, with 11 bases between. Germline CDR1 reads SGHRS; CDR2 reads YFSETQ. The CDR3 is 14 residues long. In nucleotides, the CDR3 is TGCGCCAGCAGTACAGGGATGGGCAATCAGCCCCAGCATTTT. It codes for CASSTGMGNQPQHF.

The chain uses TRBV6-5 and TRBJ2-2; 9 bases line up with TRBD2. This CDR3 has 15 residues. V was pared by 5 bases and J by 4 bases, with 5 bases of the junction left unmatched. Per the germline V gene, CDR1 is MNHEY and CDR2 is SVGAGI. The CDR3 bases are TGTGCCAGCAGTCCCCGGACTAGCGCCACCGGGGAGCTGTTTTTT. Protein sequence: CASSPRTSATGELFF.

Written as DNA, the CDR3 is TGCAGCGTTGAAGGGTTCCGGGACTCTGAAACAGATACGCAGTATTTT. The encoded protein is CSVEGFRDSETDTQYF. The chain couples TRBV29-1 to TRBJ2-3, with D possibly TRBD2 on 6 matching bases. The CDR3 spans 16 residues. V lost 1 base, J lost 3 bases, and 17 bases lay in between. The V gene's germline CDR1 is SQVTM and CDR2 ANQGSEA.

The V and J genes are TRBV18 and TRBJ2-7; 12 nucleotides align to TRBD2. The trim removed 4 bases at V and 6 bases at J, leaving 7 bases unmatched. Germline V gene data show CDR1 as KGHSH and CDR2 as LQKENI. The CDR3 length is 15 residues. The CDR3, as DNA: TGTGCCAGCTCACGAGGGACTAGCGGGCGCAGCGAGCAGTACTTC. Residues: CASSRGTSGRSEQYF.

The V call is TRBV12-5, the J call TRBJ2-5; 10 bases match TRBD1. This CDR3 has 17 residues. J gave up 0 bases and V 1 base, and 5 bases lay outside the gene matches. Germline-derived CDR1 and CDR2 are LGHNT and FRNRAP. The CDR3: CASGLGADRGYQETQYF. CDR3 coding DNA: TGTGCTAGTGGTTTGGGGGCGGACAGGGGGTACCAAGAGACCCAGTACTTC.

V gene TRBV6-5 combines with J gene TRBJ2-7; 9 bases align to TRBD1. Trimming took 8 bases from V and 6 from J; bases not matched to a gene: 8. CDR1 and CDR2 from the germline V gene are MNHEY and SVGAGI. The CDR3 spans 13 residues. In DNA form, the CDR3 reads TGTGCCAGCCAAGGGACAGGGAGCTCCGAGCAGTACTTC. It specifies CASQGTGSSEQYF.

The chain joins TRBV4-2 to TRBJ1-6; D is unclear. Trimming shortened V by 0 bases and J by 8 bases, and 5 bases separated the two germline ends. The CDR3 is made up of 13 amino acids. Germline V lookup: CDR1 LGHNA, CDR2 YNFKEQ. The CDR3 region is CASSQERHSPLHF. CDR3 in DNA: TGTGCCAGCAGCCAAGAGAGGCATTCACCCCTCCACTTT.

There are a few counts of this clone. The chain is built from TRBV29-1 and TRBJ2-2; D perhaps matches TRBD1 (6 bases). V lost 6 bases to trimming and J lost 3 bases, with 11 bases between them. The CDR3 has 13 residues. The germline CDR1 and CDR2 sequences are SQVTM and ANQGSEA. CDR3 residues: CSVDRQDTGELFF. CDR3 in DNA: TGCAGCGTCGACAGGCAAGACACCGGGGAGCTGTTTTTT.

The J gene is TRBJ2-3, the V gene TRBV27; 7 nucleotides agree with TRBD2. J lost 4 bases, V lost 4 bases, and 8 bases had no gene match. This CDR3 contains 15 residues. Germline V gene lookup returns CDR1 MNHEY and CDR2 SMNVEV (reference sequence). The DNA for the CDR3 is TGTGCCAGCAGTTCGTCCGGGACTATCTCAGATACGCAGTATTTT. This encodes CASSSSGTISDTQYF.

This chain links TRBV19 with TRBJ2-2; TRBD1 matches 7 bases. This CDR3 is built from 15 residues. After removal of 5 bases from V and 5 bases from J, the junction contained 8 bases not matched to a gene. CDR1 and CDR2 from the germline V gene are LNHDA and SQIVND (reference sequence). The CDR3 spells CASSEQGHQTGELFF. Here the CDR3 DNA reads TGTGCCAGTAGTGAACAGGGGCATCAAACCGGGGAGCTGTTTTTT.

The chain carries TRBV2 and TRBJ2-1, with 9 bases aligning to TRBD2. Trimming at V came to 6 bases and at J to 7 bases, leaving 7 bases not matched to a gene. The germline gives CDR1 SNHLY, CDR2 FYNNEI. The CDR3 loop spans 14 amino acids. The CDR3 sequence: CASSPLAGGNEQFF. CDR3 DNA: TGTGCCAGCAGCCCTCTTGCGGGGGGGAATGAGCAGTTCTTC.

This clone turned up a few times. The chain recombines TRBV19 with TRBJ2-1; D is ambiguous. The CDR3 consists of 14 residues. V dropped 3 bases and J dropped 5 bases, with 11 bases sitting between them. CDR1 is LNHDA and CDR2 is SQIVND in the germline V gene (reference sequence). DNA of the CDR3: TGTGCCAGTAGTATTGTTAGGAGCGACAATGAGCAGTTCTTC. Its translation: CASSIVRSDNEQFF.

This clone was counted a single time. CDR3 protein: CASSQLAKETQYF. The CDR3 bases are TGTGCCAGCAGCCAACTCGCTAAAGAGACCCAGTACTTC. V usage is TRBV3-1 (or the pseudogene TRBV3-2) and J usage is TRBJ2-5; D call uncertain. V was trimmed by 2 bases and J by 3 bases, leaving 7 bases between them. The CDR3 covers 13 residues. Germline CDR1 LGHDT, CDR2 YNNKEL (reference sequence).